The 3 T cell receptor beta chains listed next were all sequenced from one sample in a study of T cell repertoires in cytomegalovirus infection. TCRdb redid the calling of the reads with MiXCR, one entry per CDR3 protein. The table has 250,000 to 300,000 distinct CDR3 sequences, roughly 13% seen once. Sequenced: PBMCs. These receptors came from a human donor in good health (CMV status not recorded). Some clones in this sample may be carry-over from other donors' samples.

This clonotype was counted at least ten times. In nucleotides, the CDR3 is TGTGCCAGCAGTGATCCCGGCAGACACACCGGGGAGCTGTTTTTT. Protein product: CASSDPGRHTGELFF. This chain joins TRBV12-3 or TRBV12-4 and TRBJ2-2; D remains ambiguous. Trimming removed 5 bases from V and 3 bases from J, with 13 bases in between. The CDR3 is 15 amino acids.

This sequence joins TRBV29-1 and TRBJ2-3; 15 bases are shared with TRBD2. Per the germline V gene, CDR1 is SQVTM and CDR2 is ANQGSEA. The trim removed 8 bases at V and 2 bases at J, leaving 8 bases unmatched. This CDR3 is 16 amino acids long. The CDR3 nucleotides read TGCAGCAACCTTGGGACTAGCGGGGGGACCACAGATACGCAGTATTTT. Protein sequence: CSNLGTSGGTTDTQYF.

V is TRBV5-4 and J is TRBJ1-1; the D gene is possibly TRBD1 (5 bases). V was clipped by 3 bases and J by 2 bases, with 11 bases between them. The CDR3 is made up of 14 amino acids. Germline assignment: CDR1 SGHNT and CDR2 YYREEE (reference sequence). CDR3 in DNA: TGTGCCAGCAGCTCCCTCGGGGCCAACACTGAAGCTTTCTTT. Its translation: CASSSLGANTEAFF.